Below, 28 T cell receptor beta chains from the same sample are listed, as sequenced in a study of blood T cell repertoires in COVID-19. Method: immunoSEQ multiplex PCR; TCRdb's copy keeps in-frame clones and lacks some. The table shows roughly 57,000 clones, with almost 80% occurring only once. The sample taken for sequencing was peripheral blood. The source is a man in his sixties with acute or convalescent COVID-19.

V and J are TRBV12-5 and TRBJ2-1, with D maybe TRBD1 (5 bases). Trimming removed 3 bases at V and 7 bases at J, with 13 bases between. Germline CDR1 and CDR2: LGHNT and FRNRAP. The CDR3 loop spans 14 amino acids. The CDR3 coding sequence is TGTGCTAGTGGTTTAGGATCAGGGTGGAATGAGCAGTTCTTC. Translation: CASGLGSGWNEQFF.

Comment on this clone: Other DNA sequences in the sample encode the same CDR3. V gene TRBV2 combines with J gene TRBJ2-3; D is unresolved. Germline V gene data show CDR1 as SNHLY and CDR2 as FYNNEI. The CDR3 has 12 amino acids. V lost 3 bases and J lost 3, with 4 bases in between. CDR3 loop: CASSDRTDTQYF. CDR3 DNA sequence: TGTGCCAGCAGTGACAGGACAGATACGCAGTATTTT.

This clone was observed once. The chain recombines TRBV6-5 with TRBJ1-3; a possible D gene is TRBD1 (6 bases). CDR1 is MNHEY, CDR2 SVGAGI, per germline. Trimming pared 4 bases from V and 0 bases from J, leaving 10 bases between. The CDR3 length is 15 residues. The CDR3 here is CASSSGTTSGNTIYF. For the CDR3, the DNA is TGTGCCAGCAGTTCAGGGACAACCTCTGGAAACACCATATATTTT.

The chain is built from TRBV5-4 and TRBJ2-7; weak D call: TRBD1 (6 bases). V shed 3 bases and J shed 0 bases, with 13 bases lying between them. Germline lookup yields CDR1 SGHNT and CDR2 YYREEE (reference sequence). CDR3 length: 15 residues. CDR3 bases: TGTGCCAGCAGCTCTCGGACAGTAAGCTCCTACGAGCAGTACTTC. The encoded protein is CASSSRTVSSYEQYF.

This chain links TRBV6-4 with TRBJ1-2; no definite D call. The CDR3 is 13 amino acids. Germline CDR1 reads MRHNA; CDR2 reads SNTAGT. Trimming pared 10 bases from V and 1 base from J, leaving 13 bases between. The CDR3 DNA reads TGTGCCACCTCTATCGGTAATAACTATGGCTACACCTTC. Protein product: CATSIGNNYGYTF.

The J gene is TRBJ2-7, the V gene TRBV5-5; D might be TRBD1 (6 bases). The CDR3 consists of 16 residues. The V gene's germline CDR1 is SGHKS and CDR2 YYEKEE (reference sequence). The germline V and J ends were trimmed by 4 bases and 0 bases, with 17 bases remaining between them. The CDR3 DNA sequence: TGTGCCAGCAGCCCATCATGGGGACACAGCTCCTACGAGCAGTACTTC. Amino acids: CASSPSWGHSSYEQYF.

This clone turned up a few times. The chain carries TRBV7-9 and TRBJ2-3; D perhaps matches TRBD1 (5 bases). Germline V gives CDR1 SEHNR, CDR2 FQNEAQ (reference sequence). The CDR3 contains 16 residues. Deletions cut 1 base from V and 4 bases from J, with 15 bases between. CDR3 DNA: TGTGCCAGCAGCTTAGGTGGTAGGGGTAGGGCAGATACGCAGTATTTT. This translates into CASSLGGRGRADTQYF.

CDR3 sequence: CASSLWQAGANNEQFF. CDR3 nucleotide sequence: TGTGCCAGCAGCTTATGGCAAGCGGGGGCTAACAATGAGCAGTTCTTC. The chain links TRBV7-2 to TRBJ2-1, with TRBD2 matching 8 bases. Trimming removed 2 bases from V and 5 bases from J; junction bases left unmatched: 8. This CDR3 is 16 amino acids long. CDR1 and CDR2 (germline): SGHTA, FQGNSA.

V usage is TRBV29-1 and J usage is TRBJ2-2, with 9 bases fitting TRBD1. V lost 6 bases, J lost 6 bases, and 8 bases stayed unmatched. CDR1 and CDR2 from the germline V gene are SQVTM and ANQGSEA. This CDR3 is built from 14 residues. CDR3 nucleotides: TGCAGCGTACCCGGGACAGGGATTGCCGGGGAGCTGTTTTTT. It encodes CSVPGTGIAGELFF.

The chain links TRBV4-1 to TRBJ1-6, with D possibly matching TRBD1 (6 bases). CDR3 length: 14 residues. Trimming removed 0 bases at V and 7 bases at J, with 7 bases between. Germline V gene sequence: CDR1 MGHRA, CDR2 YSYEKL. CDR3 nucleotides: TGCGCCAGCAGCCAAGAGGGGGCAAATTCACCCCTCCACTTT. Translation: CASSQEGANSPLHF.

J is TRBJ1-2 and V is TRBV5-6, with 7 bases fitting TRBD1. Germline-derived CDR1 and CDR2 are SGHDT and YYEEEE. The CDR3 is 14 amino acids. Trimming removed 0 bases from V and 8 bases from J; junction bases left unmatched: 7. This chain's CDR3 is CASSLVGWTGGYTF. The CDR3 DNA sequence: TGTGCCAGCAGCTTGGTGGGGTGGACAGGAGGCTACACCTTC.

The genes are TRBV7-2 and TRBJ1-5, with a weak D call TRBD1 (6 bases). The V end lost 4 bases, the J end lost 6 bases, and 13 bases lay between the germline ends. This CDR3 has 14 amino acids. Germline V gene data show CDR1 as SGHTA and CDR2 as FQGNSA. In DNA, the CDR3 is TGTGCCAGCAGCTGGGGGGGGCCCGGTCAGCCCCAGCATTTT. Translated, it gives CASSWGGPGQPQHF.

The chain is built from TRBV5-1 and TRBJ2-7; D gene ambiguous. The germline gives CDR1 SGHRS, CDR2 YFSETQ. Trimming took off 4 bases at V and 5 bases at J, with 19 bases between the two ends. This CDR3 is built from 15 residues. The CDR3 DNA is TGCGCCAGCAGCCTGTCTGGCTATAGGAGCGACGAGCAGTACTTC. It yields the protein CASSLSGYRSDEQYF.

As DNA, the CDR3 is TGTGCCTGGAGGGGACAGGGGGACTCTGGAAACACCATATATTTT. This encodes CAWRGQGDSGNTIYF. This sequence joins TRBV30 and TRBJ1-3; 11 bases match TRBD1. The CDR3 loop spans 15 amino acids. Unmatched junction bases numbered 1, after V lost 3 bases and J lost 0 bases. Germline values: CDR1 GTSNPN, CDR2 SVGIG (reference sequence).

V gene TRBV9 combines with J gene TRBJ1-1; D not resolved. CDR1 is SGDLS, CDR2 YYNGEE, per germline. The CDR3 consists of 13 residues. With 2 bases removed from V and 2 bases from J, the gap between germline ends came to 7 bases. The CDR3 DNA reads as TGTGCCAGCAGCGTTGAGCAAAACACTGAAGCTTTCTTT. It yields the protein CASSVEQNTEAFF.

The chain couples TRBV5-1 to TRBJ2-3; 12 nucleotides match TRBD1. There are 13 residues in the CDR3. The germline CDR1 and CDR2 sequences are SGHRS and YFSETQ. V dropped 5 bases and J dropped 14; count of bases not matched to a gene: 9. The CDR3, as DNA: TGCGCCAGCAGTGCCGGGACAGGGGGCTCTCGGTATTTT. Amino acid sequence: CASSAGTGGSRYF.

The chain employs TRBV24-1 and TRBJ1-5, with D maybe TRBD1 (5 bases). The V gene lost 6 bases and the J gene lost 3 bases, with 8 bases spanning the gap. Germline loops: CDR1 KGHDR, CDR2 SFDVKD. The length of the CDR3 is 13 residues. DNA of the CDR3: TGTGCCACCAGTCAGGGTCACAATCAGCCCCAGCATTTT. Its protein product is CATSQGHNQPQHF.

The CDR3 here is CASVRRSGAPYSYTF. The CDR3 bases are TGTGCCAGCGTCAGGCGGAGTGGGGCCCCTTATTCCTACACCTTC. The chain has TRBV11-3 and TRBJ1-2, with D perhaps matching TRBD1 (5 bases). Germline V gene lookup returns CDR1 SGHNT and CDR2 YENEEA. Trimming removed 8 bases at V and 10 bases at J, with 26 bases between. CDR3 length equals 15 residues.

This clone appeared a few times. The rearrangement uses TRBV6-4 and TRBJ1-1; possibly TRBD1 for D (6 bases). The germline CDR1 and CDR2 sequences are MRHNA and SNTAGT. The CDR3 spans 14 residues. Trimming cost V 8 bases and J 3 bases, with 16 bases left between them. CDR3 sequence reads: CASSRGGTDTEAFF. CDR3 nucleotide sequence: TGTGCCAGCTCCAGGGGAGGGACGGACACTGAAGCTTTCTTT.

V gene TRBV9 combines with J gene TRBJ2-1, with 7 bases lining up with TRBD1. CDR1 is SGDLS and CDR2 is YYNGEE in the germline V gene. Unmatched junction bases numbered 2, after V lost 0 bases and J lost 2 bases. This CDR3 has 15 residues. CDR3: CASSVVRGPYNEQFF. The DNA of the CDR3 is TGTGCCAGCAGCGTAGTGAGGGGGCCCTACAATGAGCAGTTCTTC. The entire variable domain, with the rest obtained from reference TRBV9 and TRBJ2-1, is as follows: DSGVTQTPKHLITATGQRVTLRCSPRSGDLSVYWYQQSLDQGLQFLIQYYNGEERAKGNILERFSAQQFPDLHSELNLSSLELGDSALYFCASSVVRGPYNEQFFGPGTRLTVL.

The sample holds a few counts of this clone. This chain joins TRBV29-1 and TRBJ2-7, with D possibly matching TRBD1 (5 bases). Trimming pared 4 bases from V and 1 base from J, leaving 11 bases between. This CDR3 spans 13 amino acids. Per germline, CDR1 SQVTM and CDR2 ANQGSEA. The CDR3 nucleotides read TGCAGCGTTGCGACAGACTTTTCCTACGAGCAGTACTTC. Encoded protein: CSVATDFSYEQYF.

This clone has more than one count but fewer than ten. This chain uses TRBV27 with TRBJ1-6, with TRBD1 as a possible D gene (5 bases). V gave up 5 bases and J gave up 7 bases, with 18 bases separating them. This CDR3 has 16 residues. CDR1 and CDR2 (germline): MNHEY, SMNVEV (reference sequence). CDR3 residues: CASSPTDSFPNSPLHF. DNA for the CDR3: TGTGCCAGCAGTCCGACAGACTCCTTCCCAAATTCACCCCTCCACTTT.

The chain employs TRBV2 and TRBJ1-5; TRBD1 matches 7 bases. The CDR3 loop spans 13 amino acids. V gave up 8 bases and J gave up 7 bases; unmatched junction bases: 8. Per the germline V gene, CDR1 is SNHLY and CDR2 is FYNNEI. CDR3 bases: TGTGCCAGCGGGACAGACATGGTACAGCCCCAGCATTTT. It codes for CASGTDMVQPQHF.

The table lists this clone with a few counts. The CDR3 loop is CSAYGTSLGGETQYF. The CDR3 DNA reads as TGCAGCGCCTACGGGACTTCATTAGGCGGGGAGACCCAGTACTTC. This chain connects TRBV29-1 to TRBJ2-5; a weak D match, TRBD2 (6 bases). Germline assignment: CDR1 SQVTM and CDR2 ANQGSEA. CDR3 length equals 15 residues. The V gene lost 7 bases and the J gene lost 5 bases, with 23 bases spanning the gap. Looking up the rest from reference TRBV29-1 and TRBJ2-5 gives the full variable domain: SAVISQKPSRDICQRGTSLTIQCQVDSQVTMMFWYRQQPGQSLTLIATANQGSEATYESGFVIDKFPISRPNLTFSTLTVSNMSPEDSSIYLCSAYGTSLGGETQYFGPGTRLLVL.

The rearrangement links TRBV20-1 to TRBJ1-2; 8 bases align to TRBD1. Germline CDR1 DFQATT, CDR2 SNEGSKA (reference sequence). CDR3 size: 14 residues. The V gene end was trimmed by 3 bases and the J gene end by 6 bases; junction bases not matched to a gene: 9. The CDR3 nucleotides read TGCAGTGCTAGTTCGAGACAGGGGTACAATGGCTACACCTTC. Its protein product is CSASSRQGYNGYTF.

This chain uses TRBV4-1 with TRBJ2-7; D is uncertain. Germline CDR1 MGHRA, CDR2 YSYEKL. Trimming cost V 1 base and J 1 base, with 11 bases left between them. This CDR3 has 15 residues. This CDR3 reads CASSQAPTDSYEQYF. CDR3 in DNA: TGCGCCAGCAGCCAAGCGCCGACTGATTCCTACGAGCAGTACTTC.

This chain links TRBV4-1 with TRBJ1-5; perhaps TRBD1 as D (6 bases). Germline V CDR1 and CDR2: MGHRA, YSYEKL. With 0 bases removed from V and 3 bases from J, the gap between germline ends came to 18 bases. CDR3 length: 18 residues. CDR3 in amino acids: CASSQDGGGFSYNQPQHF. DNA of the CDR3: TGCGCCAGCAGCCAAGATGGGGGGGGCTTCTCATACAATCAGCCCCAGCATTTT.

V gene TRBV24-1 combines with J gene TRBJ1-2, with a possible D match to TRBD1 (6 bases). CDR1 is KGHDR and CDR2 is SFDVKD in the germline V gene. V dropped 3 bases and J dropped 4 bases, with 14 bases sitting between them. The CDR3 runs 15 residues. The CDR3 coding sequence is TGTGCCACCAGTGATCCCGACCGGGACACCTATGGCTACACCTTC. As protein: CATSDPDRDTYGYTF.